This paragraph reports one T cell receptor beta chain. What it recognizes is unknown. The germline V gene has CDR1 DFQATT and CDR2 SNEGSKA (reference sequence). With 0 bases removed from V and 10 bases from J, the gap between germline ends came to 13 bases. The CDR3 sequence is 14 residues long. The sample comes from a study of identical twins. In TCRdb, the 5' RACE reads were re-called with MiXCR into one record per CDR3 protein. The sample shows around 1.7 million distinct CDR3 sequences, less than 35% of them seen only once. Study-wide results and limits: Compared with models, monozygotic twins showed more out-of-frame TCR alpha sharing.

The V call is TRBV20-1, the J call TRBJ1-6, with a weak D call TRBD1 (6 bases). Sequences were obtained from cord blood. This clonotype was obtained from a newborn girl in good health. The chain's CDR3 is CSARDARGGSPLHF. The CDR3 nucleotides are TGCAGTGCTAGAGATGCCAGGGGAGGGTCACCCCTCCACTTT.